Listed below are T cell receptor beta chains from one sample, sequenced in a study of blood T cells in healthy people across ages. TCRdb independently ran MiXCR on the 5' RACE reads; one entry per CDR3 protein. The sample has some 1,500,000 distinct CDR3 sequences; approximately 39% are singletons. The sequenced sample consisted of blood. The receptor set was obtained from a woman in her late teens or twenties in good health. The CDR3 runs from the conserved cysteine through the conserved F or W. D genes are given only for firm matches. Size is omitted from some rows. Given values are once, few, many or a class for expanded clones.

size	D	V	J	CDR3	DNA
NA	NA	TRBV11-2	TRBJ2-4	CASKGGYVKNIQYF	TGTGCCAGCAAAGGGGGATACGTCAAAAACATTCAGTACTTC
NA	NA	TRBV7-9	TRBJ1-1	CASSLDPVGEAFF	TGTGCCAGCAGCCTAGACCCGGTCGGTGAAGCTTTCTTT
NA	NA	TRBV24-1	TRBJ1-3	CATSALMTDGNTIYF	TGTGCCACCAGTGCCCTGATGACAGACGGAAACACCATATATTTT
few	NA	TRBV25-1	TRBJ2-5	CASGSRDTIQETQYF	TGTGCCAGCGGGTCCCGGGACACTATCCAAGAGACCCAGTACTTC
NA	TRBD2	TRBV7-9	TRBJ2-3	CASSLMAGVTSTDTQYF	TGTGCCAGCAGCTTGATGGCGGGGGTTACTAGCACAGATACGCAGTATTTT
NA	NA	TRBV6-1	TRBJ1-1	CASKGTYQGSEAFF	TGTGCCAGCAAGGGAACATACCAGGGTAGTGAAGCTTTCTTT
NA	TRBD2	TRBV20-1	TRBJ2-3	CSAAATLAGADTQYF	TGCAGTGCCGCGGCGACCCTAGCGGGGGCGGATACGCAGTATTTT
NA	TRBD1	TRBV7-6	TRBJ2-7	CASSLSGTGGFEQYF	TGTGCCAGCAGCCTCTCCGGGACAGGGGGCTTCGAGCAGTACTTC
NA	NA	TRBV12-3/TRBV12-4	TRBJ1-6	CASSLAGRGPPLHF	TGTGCCAGCAGTCTGGCGGGACGTGGTCCACCCCTCCACTTT
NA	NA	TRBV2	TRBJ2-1	CASSAFGVFNEQFF	TGTGCCAGCAGTGCTTTTGGGGTCTTCAATGAGCAGTTCTTC
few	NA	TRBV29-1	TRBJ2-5	CSVTVGFETQYF	TGCAGCGTAACTGTTGGGTTTGAGACCCAGTACTTC
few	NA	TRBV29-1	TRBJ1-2	CSVDVQGHGYTF	TGCAGCGTTGACGTACAGGGACATGGCTACACCTTC
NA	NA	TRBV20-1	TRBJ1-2	CSAGVGGRNYGYTF	TGCAGTGCTGGGGTAGGGGGAAGGAACTATGGCTACACCTTC
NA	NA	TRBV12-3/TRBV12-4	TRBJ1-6	CASSTDLYSPLHF	TGTGCCAGCAGTACGGACCTTTATTCACCCCTCCACTTT
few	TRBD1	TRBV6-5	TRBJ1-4	CASSSDRRSEKLFF	TGTGCCAGCAGCTCGGACAGGCGGAGTGAAAAACTGTTTTTT
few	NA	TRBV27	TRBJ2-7	CASSLVEGNEQYF	TGTGCCAGCAGTTTAGTTGAAGGCAACGAGCAGTACTTC
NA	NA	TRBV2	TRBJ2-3	CASSDTVGAKDTQYF	TGTGCCAGCAGCGACACGGTAGGAGCGAAGGATACGCAGTATTTT
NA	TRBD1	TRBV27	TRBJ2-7	CASSERTGPFTYEQYF	TGTGCCAGCAGTGAGAGGACAGGTCCATTCACGTACGAGCAGTACTTC
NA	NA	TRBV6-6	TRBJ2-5	CASSYGRVETQYF	TGTGCCAGCAGTTACGGAAGGGTCGAGACCCAGTACTTC
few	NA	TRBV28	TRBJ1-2	CASSEADTPGGYGYTF	TGTGCCAGCAGCGAAGCGGACACCCCGGGTGGCTATGGCTACACCTTC
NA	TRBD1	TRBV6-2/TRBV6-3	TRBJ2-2	CASKGQANTGELFF	TGTGCCAGCAAGGGACAGGCGAACACCGGGGAGCTGTTTTTT
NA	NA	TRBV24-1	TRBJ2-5	CATSEGPGRETQYF	TGTGCCACCAGTGAGGGACCCGGCAGAGAGACCCAGTACTTC
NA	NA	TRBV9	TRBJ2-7	CASSGERGASYNEQYF	TGTGCCAGCAGCGGGGAAAGGGGCGCTTCCTACAATGAGCAGTACTTC
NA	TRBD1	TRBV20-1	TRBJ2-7	CSAKPPGQGYEQYF	TGCAGTGCTAAACCTCCGGGACAGGGCTACGAGCAGTACTTC
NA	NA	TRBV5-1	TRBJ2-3	CASSLAETTDTQYF	TGCGCCAGCAGCTTGGCAGAGACCACAGATACGCAGTATTTT
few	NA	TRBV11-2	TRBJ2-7	CASLPQGTYEQYF	TGTGCCAGCCTCCCACAGGGCACCTACGAGCAGTACTTC
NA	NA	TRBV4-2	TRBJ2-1	CASRQVQGPEQFF	TGTGCCAGCAGGCAAGTCCAGGGCCCTGAGCAGTTCTTC
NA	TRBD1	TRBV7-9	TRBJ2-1	CASSLDWDRESEQFF	TGTGCCAGCAGCTTAGATTGGGACAGGGAGAGTGAGCAGTTCTTC
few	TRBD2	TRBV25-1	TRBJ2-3	CASSGPGSGRALDTQYF	TGTGCCAGCAGTGGCCCGGGTAGCGGGAGGGCCTTAGATACGCAGTATTTT
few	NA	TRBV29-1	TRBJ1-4	CSVEPRDGGEKLFF	TGCAGCGTTGAACCACGGGACGGTGGGGAAAAACTGTTTTTT
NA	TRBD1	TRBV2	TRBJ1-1	CASGGTGGEAFF	TGTGCCAGCGGAGGGACAGGGGGTGAAGCTTTCTTT
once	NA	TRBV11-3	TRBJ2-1	CASSSSGPNNEQFF	TGTGCCAGCAGCTCCTCGGGCCCTAACAATGAGCAGTTCTTC
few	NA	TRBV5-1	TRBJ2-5	CASSRVLQETQYF	TGCGCCAGCAGCCGGGTCTTACAAGAGACCCAGTACTTC
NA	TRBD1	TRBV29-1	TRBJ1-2	CSDRDSRHYGYTF	TGCAGCGACCGGGACAGTCGGCACTATGGCTACACCTTC
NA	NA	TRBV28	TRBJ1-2	CASSRTRLEPAGYTF	TGTGCCAGCAGCCGCACTCGTTTAGAACCGGCTGGCTACACCTTC
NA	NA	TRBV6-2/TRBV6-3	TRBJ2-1	CASKVQGRSSYNEQFF	TGTGCCAGCAAAGTACAGGGTCGAAGCTCCTACAATGAGCAGTTCTTC